One sample yielded the 31 T cell receptor beta chains listed below, sequenced in a study of T cell changes during pregnancy in multiple sclerosis. Sequencing was performed with immunoSEQ multiplex PCR; in TCRdb, only in-frame clones are kept and a portion is missing. The sample shows fewer than 65,000 clones, 91% of them seen only once. The specimen was peripheral blood, collected after pregnancy. These receptors were taken from a female donor in good health, enrolled as a control in a pregnancy study.

The chain joins TRBV19 to TRBJ1-2; possibly TRBD1 for D (6 bases). Germline assignment: CDR1 LNHDA and CDR2 SQIVND (reference sequence). V gave up 7 bases and J gave up 7 bases, with 19 bases separating them. The CDR3 sequence is 14 residues long. This chain's CDR3 is CASINRRGASGYTF. DNA for the CDR3: TGTGCCAGTATCAACCGTCGGGGGGCGAGTGGCTACACCTTC.

Here the CDR3 reads CAARQGTSEAFF. CDR3 nucleotides: TGTGCCGCCCGACAGGGAACCTCTGAAGCTTTCTTT. The chain is built from TRBV19 and TRBJ1-1; the match to TRBD1 covers 7 bases. J lost 6 bases, V lost 11 bases, and 9 bases had no gene match. This CDR3 has 12 amino acids. Germline CDR1 is LNHDA and CDR2 is SQIVND (reference sequence).

The CDR3 is CASSESNSLYGYTF. The CDR3 region has the DNA TGTGCCAGCAGTGAATCTAATAGCCTCTATGGCTACACCTTC. The chain employs TRBV2 and TRBJ1-2, with unresolved D. Trimming stripped 2 bases from V and 4 bases from J, with 11 bases between. In germline, CDR1 is SNHLY, CDR2 FYNNEI. The CDR3 consists of 14 residues.

The V gene is TRBV4-1, the J gene TRBJ2-5; D may be TRBD1 (7 bases). This CDR3 has 14 amino acids. Between the trimmed V and J ends, which lost 1 base and 5 bases, there was a span of 11 bases. Germline V CDR1 and CDR2: MGHRA, YSYEKL. CDR3 nucleotides: TGCGCCAGCAGCCAAGTGACAGGGAGGGAGACCCAGTACTTC. Protein product: CASSQVTGRETQYF.

This chain connects TRBV5-3 to TRBJ2-7; 10 nucleotides line up with TRBD2. TRBV5-3 is recorded as an ORF, its role being uncertain. This CDR3 spans 16 amino acids. The V segment lost 3 bases and the J segment 4 bases; nucleotides outside the gene matches: 10. The DNA of the CDR3 is TGTGCCAGAAGCTATAAGCGGGGGGGATTCATATACGAGCAGTACTTC. It translates to CARSYKRGGFIYEQYF.

V and J are TRBV4-3 and TRBJ2-1; 8 bases are a match to TRBD2. Germline lookup yields CDR1 LGHNA and CDR2 YSLEER. The ends lost 1 base at V and 6 bases at J; junction bases unmatched: 5. The CDR3 runs to 15 residues. DNA for the CDR3: TGCGCCAGCAGCCAAGCGGGGGGGCCCGTCAATGAGCAGTTCTTC. This gives the protein CASSQAGGPVNEQFF.

The chain carries TRBV6-4 and TRBJ1-4; the match to TRBD1 covers 8 bases. The CDR3 covers 15 residues. V shed 7 bases, J shed 8 bases, and the junction held 12 bases outside the gene matches. Per germline, CDR1 MRHNA and CDR2 SNTAGT. Written as DNA, the CDR3 is TGTGCCAGCACCAAACACCGGGACAGGTCGGAAAAACTGTTTTTT. As protein: CASTKHRDRSEKLFF.

This chain links TRBV9 with TRBJ1-1; D gene ambiguous. CDR1 and CDR2 (germline): SGDLS, YYNGEE. This CDR3 comprises 14 residues. V dropped 1 base and J dropped 6 bases, with 13 bases sitting between them. The CDR3 coding sequence is TGTGCCAGCAGCGTAAACGCGGGGTTCCCTGAAGCTTTCTTT. Its protein is CASSVNAGFPEAFF.

The genes are TRBV5-1 and TRBJ1-2, with TRBD1 matching 7 bases. The length of the CDR3 is 14 residues. CDR1 is SGHRS, CDR2 YFSETQ, per germline. V lost 4 bases to trimming and J lost 8 bases; unmatched junction nucleotides: 11. The CDR3 protein is CASSTDRASGGYTF. CDR3 nucleotide sequence: TGCGCCAGCAGCACCGACAGGGCTAGCGGGGGCTACACCTTC.

The chain joins TRBV7-2 to TRBJ2-7; no reliable D call. CDR1 and CDR2 (germline): SGHTA, FQGNSA. The germline V and J ends were trimmed by 2 bases and 2 bases, with 16 bases remaining between them. This CDR3 contains 16 residues. The CDR3 DNA sequence: TGTGCCAGCAGCTTATTCCCCCCTACGTCAACCTACGAGCAGTACTTC. Protein product: CASSLFPPTSTYEQYF. Full variable domain (missing parts from reference TRBV7-2 and TRBJ2-7): GAGVSQSPSNKVTEKGKDVELRCDPISGHTALYWYRQSLGQGLEFLIYFQGNSAPDKSGLPSDRFSAERTGGSVSTLTIQRTQQEDSAVYLCASSLFPPTSTYEQYFGPGTRLTVT.

This chain connects TRBV30 to TRBJ2-5; possible D gene TRBD2, 5 bases. The CDR3 is 14 residues long. The V and J ends lost 2 bases and 4 bases respectively, with 14 bases between them. Germline values: CDR1 GTSNPN, CDR2 SVGIG (reference sequence). The CDR3 DNA reads TGTGCCTGGAGTAGTGGACTTCCGAGAGAGACCCAGTACTTC. Translated, it gives CAWSSGLPRETQYF.

The V gene is TRBV7-9, the J gene TRBJ1-3; no definite D call. CDR1 SEHNR and CDR2 FQNEAQ come from the germline V gene (reference sequence). V was cut by 0 bases and J by 7 bases, with 16 bases left in between. The length of the CDR3 is 16 residues. The CDR3 bases are TGTGCCAGCAGCTTAGCGCGAAGAGGCCCGATGAACACCATATATTTT. This sequence encodes CASSLARRGPMNTIYF.

V is TRBV18 and J is TRBJ2-7; 8 nucleotides match TRBD1. Germline V gene sequence: CDR1 KGHSH, CDR2 LQKENI. The CDR3 sequence is 13 residues long. V dropped 3 bases and J dropped 6; count of bases not matched to a gene: 4. The CDR3 is CASSPAGGSEQYF. As DNA, the CDR3 is TGTGCCAGCTCACCGGCAGGGGGCTCCGAGCAGTACTTC.

The J gene is TRBJ1-1, the V gene TRBV6-5, with unresolved D. Germline V CDR1 and CDR2: MNHEY, SVGAGI. With 5 bases removed from V and 1 base from J, the gap between germline ends came to 5 bases. CDR3 length equals 12 residues. The CDR3 DNA follows: TGTGCCAGCAGTCGACAGAACACTGAAGCTTTCTTT. Translating gives CASSRQNTEAFF.

V gene TRBV19 combines with J gene TRBJ1-2; TRBD1 agrees at 10 bases. Germline values: CDR1 LNHDA, CDR2 SQIVND (reference sequence). The CDR3 sequence is 15 residues long. Trimming took 6 bases from V and 8 from J; bases not matched to a gene: 12. This CDR3 is CASRKRQGAPYGYTF. As DNA, the CDR3 is TGTGCCAGTAGAAAAAGACAGGGGGCGCCGTACGGCTACACCTTC. The full variable domain, completed using reference TRBV19 and TRBJ1-2, is DGGITQSPKYLFRKEGQNVTLSCEQNLNHDAMYWYRQDPGQGLRLIYYSQIVNDFQKGDIAEGYSVSREKKESFPLTVTSAQKNPTAFYLCASRKRQGAPYGYTFGSGTRLTVV.

A few counts support this clone. J is TRBJ2-7 and V is TRBV7-2; 11 nucleotides match TRBD2. Germline loops: CDR1 SGHTA, CDR2 FQGNSA. The length of the CDR3 is 16 residues. V lost 5 bases, J lost 2 bases, and 8 bases stayed unmatched. The CDR3 protein is CASSARLAGPAYEQYF. The CDR3 DNA reads as TGTGCCAGCAGCGCCCGACTAGCGGGGCCTGCCTACGAGCAGTACTTC. Complete variable domain (other parts from reference TRBV7-2 and TRBJ2-7): GAGVSQSPSNKVTEKGKDVELRCDPISGHTALYWYRQSLGQGLEFLIYFQGNSAPDKSGLPSDRFSAERTGGSVSTLTIQRTQQEDSAVYLCASSARLAGPAYEQYFGPGTRLTVT.

The chain combines TRBV4-2 with TRBJ1-2, with unresolved D. The length of the CDR3 is 13 residues. Germline V CDR1 and CDR2: LGHNA, YNFKEQ. V lost 0 bases, J lost 8 bases, and 10 bases lay in between. The CDR3: CASSQDTGNGYTF. DNA for the CDR3: TGTGCCAGCAGCCAAGACACGGGGAACGGCTACACCTTC.

The chain carries TRBV11-3 and TRBJ2-3, with D possibly matching TRBD1 (5 bases). The length of the CDR3 is 14 residues. CDR1 SGHNT and CDR2 YENEEA come from the germline V gene. The V and J ends lost 5 bases and 1 base respectively, with 10 bases between them. DNA for the CDR3: TGTGCCAGCAGCATCAGGGCAGGCACAGATACGCAGTATTTT. It translates to CASSIRAGTDTQYF. Full variable domain (missing parts from reference TRBV11-3 and TRBJ2-3): EAGVVQSPRYKIIEKKQPVAFWCNPISGHNTLYWYLQNLGQGPELLIRYENEEAVDDSQLPKDRFSAERLKGVDSTLKIQPAELGDSAVYLCASSIRAGTDTQYFGPGTRLTVL.

The V and J genes are TRBV27 and TRBJ2-2; 7 bases map to TRBD1. The V and J ends lost 8 bases and 4 bases, in that order; junction bases with no gene match: 7. The CDR3 consists of 14 residues. CDR1 and CDR2 from the germline V gene are MNHEY and SMNVEV (reference sequence). The CDR3 protein is CASALGDSTGELFF. The CDR3 DNA is TGTGCCAGCGCCTTAGGGGACAGCACCGGGGAGCTGTTTTTT.

The chain's CDR3 is CASSLPPGAGNTIYF. In nucleotides, the CDR3 is TGTGCCAGCAGCTTACCGCCCGGGGCTGGAAACACCATATATTTT. V gene TRBV11-2 combines with J gene TRBJ1-3; no clear D. The CDR3 sequence is 15 residues long. Germline V gene lookup returns CDR1 SGHAT and CDR2 FQNNGV. Trimming removed 2 bases at V and 2 bases at J, with 10 bases between.

The gene calls are TRBV11-1 and TRBJ2-1; no clear D gene. Trimming stripped 8 bases from V and 0 bases from J, with 8 bases between. The CDR3 totals 13 residues. Germline V gene lookup returns CDR1 SGHAT and CDR2 FQDESV (reference sequence). The CDR3 is CASSSYSYNEQFF. The CDR3 DNA follows: TGTGCCAGCTCCAGTTACTCCTACAATGAGCAGTTCTTC.

The CDR3 sequence is CASSAGLAGGLAHEQYF. The CDR3 DNA follows: TGTGCCAGCAGTGCGGGACTAGCGGGGGGGCTAGCCCACGAGCAGTACTTC. The V gene is TRBV27, the J gene TRBJ2-7; 16 bases align to TRBD2. Trimming cost V 5 bases and J 5 bases; bases outside gene matches: 9. CDR1 is MNHEY, CDR2 SMNVEV, per germline (reference sequence). The CDR3 length is 17 residues.

The chain carries TRBV5-6 and TRBJ1-4, with TRBD1 matching 7 bases. Germline V gene sequence: CDR1 SGHDT, CDR2 YYEEEE. The CDR3 contains 14 residues. J was trimmed by 6 bases and V by 5 bases; bases with no gene match: 7. The chain's CDR3 is CASRNRGGDEKLFF. For the CDR3, the DNA is TGTGCCAGCAGGAACAGGGGTGGGGATGAAAAACTGTTTTTT.

This clone was detected only a few times. The CDR3 protein is CASSPRIRDRGLYGTGELFF. The DNA for the CDR3 is TGTGCCAGCAGCCCCCGTATCCGGGACAGGGGGCTGTACGGCACCGGGGAGCTGTTTTTT. This chain joins TRBV7-3 and TRBJ2-2; 12 nucleotides agree with TRBD1. CDR3 length: 20 residues. V lost 5 bases to trimming and J lost 4 bases; unmatched junction nucleotides: 17. In germline, CDR1 is SGHTA, CDR2 FQGTGA.

This chain joins TRBV4-2 and TRBJ1-4; 8 bases fit TRBD1. Germline V gene data show CDR1 as LGHNA and CDR2 as YNFKEQ. CDR3 length equals 16 residues. With 3 bases clipped from V and 9 bases from J, the junction kept 12 bases outside the gene matches. CDR3: CASSHPGQGGEQKLFF. As DNA, the CDR3 is TGTGCCAGCAGCCATCCCGGACAGGGCGGAGAACAAAAACTGTTTTTT.

The CDR3 sequence is CSVDSNRGFEQFF. The DNA of the CDR3 is TGCAGCGTTGATTCAAACAGGGGCTTTGAGCAGTTCTTC. The rearrangement links TRBV29-1 to TRBJ2-1; 7 positions match TRBD1. J lost 9 bases, V lost 3 bases, and 8 bases had no gene match. CDR3 length equals 13 residues. Germline V CDR1 and CDR2: SQVTM, ANQGSEA.

This chain joins TRBV6-6 and TRBJ1-1, with 7 bases matching TRBD1. CDR3 length equals 13 residues. In germline, CDR1 is MNHNY, CDR2 SVGAGI (reference sequence). V lost 4 bases and J lost 7; bases outside the gene matches: 6. The CDR3 DNA follows: TGTGCCAGCAGTTCGCCGGGACAGTTTGAAGCTTTCTTT. As protein: CASSSPGQFEAFF.

The chain is built from TRBV28 and TRBJ2-1; TRBD1 agrees at 7 bases. V lost 2 bases and J lost 8; bases outside the gene matches: 6. The germline CDR1 and CDR2 sequences are MDHEN and SYDVKM. The CDR3 consists of 14 residues. The DNA for the CDR3 is TGTGCCAGCAGTTTACAACAGGGGATCGATGAGCAGTTCTTC. Translation gives CASSLQQGIDEQFF.

V gene TRBV5-4 combines with J gene TRBJ1-2; D not certain. The V and J ends lost 2 bases and 8 bases respectively, with 10 bases between them. There are 12 residues in the CDR3. Germline V gives CDR1 SGHNT, CDR2 YYREEE (reference sequence). The CDR3 loop is CASSLEISGYTF. The CDR3 DNA sequence: TGTGCCAGCAGCTTAGAGATAAGCGGCTACACCTTC.

The CDR3 loop reads CASSIGTGAYNSPLHF. The CDR3 DNA is TGTGCCAGTAGTATCGGGACAGGGGCATATAATTCACCCCTCCACTTT. V usage is TRBV19 and J usage is TRBJ1-6, with 10 bases aligning to TRBD1. CDR3 size: 16 residues. The germline V gene encodes CDR1 LNHDA and CDR2 SQIVND (reference sequence). The V and J ends lost 3 bases and 4 bases, in that order; junction bases with no gene match: 3.

The rearrangement uses TRBV20-1 and TRBJ1-1; D is uncertain. This CDR3 contains 11 residues. CDR1 and CDR2 (germline): DFQATT, SNEGSKA (reference sequence). V gave up 4 bases and J gave up 7 bases, with 10 bases separating them. The CDR3 sequence: CSATPSYEAFF. The CDR3 DNA follows: TGCAGTGCTACCCCTTCCTATGAAGCTTTCTTT.